This TCR beta chain was retrieved from a study of T cells in Graves' hyperthyroidism and ophthalmopathy (dated by TCRdb to 2018 to 2020). Notes on the research overall: To identify TCR V-J signatures that set the groups apart, the researchers used a discovery cohort of about a hundred patients, made up of 43 with Graves' ophthalmopathy and some 56 with stable Graves' hyperthyroidism. Prospective prediction of ophthalmopathy was tested in an independent validation cohort consisting of 18 to 20 hyperthyroidism patients and about 17 patients who later progressed to ophthalmopathy. The 95 to 100 discovery patients were randomly divided into training and test sets at a 7:3 ratio. In several Graves' hyperthyroidism patients, the study also compared T-cell repertoires from thyroid tissue with T-cell repertoires from blood. After blood sampling, hyperthyroidism patients were treated with methimazole at a starting dose of 30 mg daily, and ophthalmopathy patients were treated with high-dose intravenous methylprednisolone. TCR Vbeta CDR3 sequencing of some 140 peripheral blood samples (under 45 ophthalmopathy, 75 or so hyperthyroidism and about 17 progressor patients) is reported in the paper.

TCR beta CDR3 regions were amplified from RNA transcripts. The first round of RT-PCR for the TCR CDR3 was performed with the HTBI primer set and the Qiagen OneStep RT-PCR kit. A second multiplex PCR round built the libraries, followed by size selection and purification. The libraries were sequenced on an Illumina HiSeq2000 using paired-end 100 bp reads. In the source study's methods: SOAPnuke was used to process the raw data, removing reads that contained adapters or uncalled bases, had a mean Phred below 15, or lacked an exact match to the constant primer or identifier. COPE v1.2.5 was used to merge high-quality paired reads, and clonotypes were defined as unique nucleotide sequences. Clonotypes were aligned to IMGT TRBV, TRBD and TRBJ reference segments using MiTCR v1.1. The analysis was restricted to V-J combinations with a frequency above 0.0001, which together covered just over 98% of the repertoires. The TCS score was defined as F50 (clonal expansion) divided by E x V (chaos), with BLOSUM62-based TCRdist calculated between CDR3 peptides within each V-J. Welch's t-statistics and random forest reduced some 510 V-J features to fewer than 15, which were used in a naive Bayes classifier (R e1071). The similarity between thyroid and blood repertoires was quantified using the Morisita-Horn index. The public sequencing data were trimmed at Q25 with fastp and processed into clonotypes with MiXCR by TCRdb, which kept only in-frame beta chains. CDR3 protein duplicates are merged, each entry listing the most common genes and DNA. These V and J calls rely on TCRdb rather than the paper's analysis. This sample is represented by about 510,000 distinct CDR3 sequences; 46% of them were singletons. About two fifths of the sample is held by the ten biggest clonotypes.

CDR1 and CDR2 were assigned from the germline V gene (reference sequence) as DFQATT and SNEGSKA. The V and J ends are trimmed by 3 bases and 2 bases, leaving 14 bases between them. The CDR3 runs 14 residues from the cysteine to the phenylalanine. CDR3 DNA only is kept here, 42 bases in frame from base 1. Details on this clonotype: This clone's antigen is unknown. No much larger clone is present one base from it, and per-base qualities are unavailable.

The research as a whole found: Most expanded thyroid clonotypes (frequency above 0.001) were also detected in blood, suggesting blood repertoires may reflect thyroid immune responses. In validation, the model predicted progression to ophthalmopathy with 60% to 71% sensitivity and approximately 72% specificity, a median of 6.5 months before onset. In cross-validation, a model built on a 13 V-J signature told ophthalmopathy apart from stable hyperthyroidism with 87.88% sensitivity and about 81% specificity, and in testing the same model reached 80%/75%. Sample size was not statistically predetermined, and investigators were not blinded to group allocation.

Any patient with an uncontrolled infection, another autoimmune disease, pregnancy or lactation was excluded. Diagnoses relied on clinical symptoms, serum thyroxine and TRAb, thyroid ultrasound and orbital computed tomography. Total RNA was extracted using Trizol reagent, and RNA quality was assessed on an Agilent 2100 Bioanalyzer. Material for sequencing was peripheral blood or thyroid tissue (not recorded which). This clonotype was obtained from an adult woman with Graves' disease, either hyperthyroidism or ophthalmopathy (not recorded which). Here the chain combines TRBV20-1 and TRBJ2-7; TRBD2 is possibly the D segment (6 matching bases). The DNA sequence is given as TGCAGTGCTAGTGGGGACTTCGTGGCCTACGAGCAGTACTTC. Its product reads: CSASGDFVAYEQYF.